The 18 T cell receptor beta chains presented below share a single source sample, sequenced in a study of T cells after posttransplantation cyclophosphamide. Methotrexate plus calcineurin inhibitor accompanied controls' myeloablative marrow transplants; sampling was 1 year later. Assay: immunoSEQ multiplex PCR; the TCRdb copy retains only in-frame clones and omits some. The sample lists about 20,000 clones; 89% were seen once. The sample here was PBMCs, taken after an allogeneic stem cell transplant with a calcineurin inhibitor and methotrexate. The receptors were gathered from a female patient aged 50-59 years who received an allogeneic stem cell transplant from an unrelated donor, was CMV-positive, and had chronic GVHD only. T cells may partly derive from the graft donor.

The CDR3 loop is CASSLEPHYEQFF. For the CDR3, the DNA is TGCGCCAGCAGCTTGGAACCTCACTATGAGCAGTTCTTC. J is TRBJ2-1 and V is TRBV5-1; D is uncertain. The CDR3 length is 13 residues. CDR1 is SGHRS and CDR2 is YFSETQ in the germline V gene. The V gene lost 0 bases and the J gene lost 8 bases, with 9 bases spanning the gap.

This chain connects TRBV4-1 to TRBJ2-1; 8 bases agree with TRBD2. Germline V gene lookup returns CDR1 MGHRA and CDR2 YSYEKL. The CDR3 extends over 17 amino acids. V lost 6 bases, J lost 3 bases, and 13 bases stayed unmatched. DNA of the CDR3: TGCGCCAGCAGAGCCGCCCCTCGCGGGAGGTTCTACAATGAGCAGTTCTTC. It encodes CASRAAPRGRFYNEQFF.

The rearrangement uses TRBV27 and TRBJ2-7; D is undetermined. The ends were cut back, 6 bases at V and 9 bases at J, with 12 bases in the middle. The CDR3 runs to 11 residues. Looked up from germline, CDR1 is MNHEY and CDR2 is SMNVEV (reference sequence). The CDR3 nucleotides read TGTGCCAGCAGGCACCAGCGAACGCAGTACTTC. Translation gives CASRHQRTQYF.

The J gene is TRBJ2-3, the V gene TRBV11-2, with 7 bases identical to TRBD2. The CDR3 loop spans 14 amino acids. Germline lookup yields CDR1 SGHAT and CDR2 FQNNGV. V was clipped by 1 base and J by 4 bases; unmatched bases: 2. The CDR3 spells CASSLVGGADTQYF. CDR3 coding DNA: TGTGCCAGCAGCTTAGTTGGGGGGGCAGATACGCAGTATTTT.

The chain joins TRBV6-6 to TRBJ2-5; D is possibly TRBD1 (6 bases). The germline CDR1 and CDR2 sequences are MNHNY and SVGAGI (reference sequence). This CDR3 has 15 residues. V lost 0 bases to trimming and J lost 2 bases, with 10 bases between them. CDR3 in DNA: TGTGCCAGCAGTTACTCAGGGACAACTCAAGAGACCCAGTACTTC. Encoded protein: CASSYSGTTQETQYF.

The chain recombines TRBV27 with TRBJ1-1, with TRBD1 matching 7 bases. CDR3 size: 15 residues. The V and J ends lost 0 bases and 3 bases, in that order; junction bases with no gene match: 4. Per the germline V gene, CDR1 is MNHEY and CDR2 is SMNVEV (reference sequence). CDR3 DNA sequence: TGTGCCAGCAGTTTATCGCCCGGACAGGACACTGAAGCTTTCTTT. As protein: CASSLSPGQDTEAFF.

For the CDR3, the DNA is TGTGCCAGCAGCAAATCCGGACTGGCCGGGGAGCTGTTTTTT. It specifies CASSKSGLAGELFF. This chain links TRBV5-5 with TRBJ2-2; tentatively, D is TRBD2 (5 bases). V was shortened by 4 bases and J by 6 bases, with 13 bases between the two germline ends. The CDR3 covers 14 residues. Germline V gene sequence: CDR1 SGHKS, CDR2 YYEKEE (reference sequence).

The chain has TRBV6-6 and TRBJ2-3, with D possibly TRBD1 on 6 matching bases. V lost 6 bases, J lost 3 bases, and 16 bases lay in between. CDR1 and CDR2 from the germline V gene are MNHNY and SVGAGI (reference sequence). This CDR3 contains 15 residues. The CDR3 nucleotides are TGTGCCAGCAGCCCCGTCCGGGACAAGACAGATACGCAGTATTTT. Translation: CASSPVRDKTDTQYF.

The rearrangement links TRBV7-9 to TRBJ1-2, with D possibly TRBD1 on 6 matching bases. Germline V gene lookup returns CDR1 SEHNR and CDR2 FQNEAQ (reference sequence). The germline V and J ends were trimmed by 4 bases and 8 bases, with 17 bases remaining between them. The CDR3 extends over 14 amino acids. CDR3 region: CASSSGRGFVGYTF. The CDR3, as DNA: TGTGCCAGCAGCTCGGGCAGGGGTTTTGTAGGCTACACCTTC. Complete variable domain (other parts from reference TRBV7-9 and TRBJ1-2): DTGVSQNPRHKITKRGQNVTFRCDPISEHNRLYWYRQTLGQGPEFLTYFQNEAQLEKSRLLSDRFSAERPKGSFSTLEIQRTEQGDSAMYLCASSSGRGFVGYTFGSGTRLTVV.

This chain joins TRBV30 and TRBJ1-5; TRBD1 agrees at 9 bases. The CDR3 loop spans 14 amino acids. The J segment lost 2 bases and the V segment lost 1 base, leaving 0 bases of the junction unmatched. Per the germline V gene, CDR1 is GTSNPN and CDR2 is SVGIG (reference sequence). DNA for the CDR3: TGTGCCTGGAGTGGACAGGGGGGCAATCAGCCCCAGCATTTT. This encodes CAWSGQGGNQPQHF. Together with reference TRBV30 and TRBJ1-5, the CDR3 gives the full variable domain: SQTIHQWPATLVQPVGSPLSLECTVEGTSNPNLYWYRQAAGRGLQLLFYSVGIGQISSEVPQNLSASRPQDRQFILSSKKLLLSDSGFYLCAWSGQGGNQPQHFGDGTRLSIL.

This clone is a singleton in its sample. The rearrangement uses TRBV13 and TRBJ1-1; a weak D match, TRBD1 (6 bases). V was clipped by 4 bases and J by 13 bases, with 13 bases between them. The CDR3 sequence is 11 residues long. Germline V gene sequence: CDR1 PRHDT, CDR2 FYEKMQ (reference sequence). CDR3 protein: CASSSGGQDFF. The DNA of the CDR3 is TGTGCCAGCAGCTCCGGGGGGCAGGATTTCTTT.

This chain joins TRBV6-6 and TRBJ2-3, with 7 positions matching TRBD2. The junction had 2 bases not matched to a gene; V was cut back by 4 bases and J by 4 bases. The CDR3 has 13 residues. Germline V lookup: CDR1 MNHNY, CDR2 SVGAGI (reference sequence). CDR3 residues: CASSFAGADTQYF. CDR3 coding DNA: TGTGCCAGCAGTTTCGCGGGAGCAGATACGCAGTATTTT.

The genes are TRBV6-1 and TRBJ1-6; D unresolved. Germline CDR1 reads MNHNS; CDR2 reads SASEGT. Trimming cost V 1 base and J 12 bases, with 10 bases left between them. CDR3 length equals 13 residues. CDR3 in DNA: TGTGCCAGCAGTGAAGTTAATCCGGGACCCCTCCACTTT. It yields the protein CASSEVNPGPLHF.

The chain recombines TRBV4-1 with TRBJ2-3; D unclear. The length of the CDR3 is 15 residues. Trimming pared 3 bases from V and 7 bases from J, leaving 17 bases between. Germline V CDR1 and CDR2: MGHRA, YSYEKL. This CDR3 is CASSQSPVLRNTQYF. The CDR3, as DNA: TGCGCCAGCAGCCAGTCCCCGGTCCTGCGTAATACGCAGTATTTT.

The chain is built from TRBV6-1 and TRBJ1-5, with 7 bases identical to TRBD1. Trimming took 3 bases from V and 1 from J; bases not matched to a gene: 3. In germline, CDR1 is MNHNS, CDR2 SASEGT. The CDR3 is made up of 15 amino acids. The CDR3 sequence: CASSEAGGSNQPQHF. CDR3 DNA sequence: TGTGCCAGCAGTGAGGCAGGGGGGAGCAATCAGCCCCAGCATTTT.

This chain joins TRBV7-3 and TRBJ2-7; TRBD2 agrees at 12 bases. This CDR3 comprises 15 residues. Looked up from germline, CDR1 is SGHTA and CDR2 is FQGTGA. J gave up 3 bases and V 2 bases, and 2 bases lay outside the gene matches. CDR3 coding DNA: TGTGCCAGCAGCTTAGGACTAGCGGGGAACTACGAGCAGTACTTC. This encodes CASSLGLAGNYEQYF.

The chain uses TRBV10-2 and TRBJ1-2, with 10 bases aligning to TRBD1. V lost 8 bases, J lost 3 bases, and 0 bases stayed unmatched. The germline V gene encodes CDR1 WSHSY and CDR2 SAAADI. The CDR3 spans 12 residues. This CDR3 reads CASGTGDYGYTF. The CDR3 nucleotides are TGCGCCAGCGGGACAGGGGACTATGGCTACACCTTC.

The chain combines TRBV6-1 with TRBJ2-5; the D gene is possibly TRBD2 (7 bases). The CDR3 is 15 residues long. Trimming cost V 1 base and J 5 bases, with 14 bases left between them. Germline CDR1 and CDR2: MNHNS and SASEGT. CDR3 in amino acids: CASSEGRGAWETQYF. For the CDR3, the DNA is TGTGCCAGCAGTGAAGGCCGGGGGGCATGGGAGACCCAGTACTTC.